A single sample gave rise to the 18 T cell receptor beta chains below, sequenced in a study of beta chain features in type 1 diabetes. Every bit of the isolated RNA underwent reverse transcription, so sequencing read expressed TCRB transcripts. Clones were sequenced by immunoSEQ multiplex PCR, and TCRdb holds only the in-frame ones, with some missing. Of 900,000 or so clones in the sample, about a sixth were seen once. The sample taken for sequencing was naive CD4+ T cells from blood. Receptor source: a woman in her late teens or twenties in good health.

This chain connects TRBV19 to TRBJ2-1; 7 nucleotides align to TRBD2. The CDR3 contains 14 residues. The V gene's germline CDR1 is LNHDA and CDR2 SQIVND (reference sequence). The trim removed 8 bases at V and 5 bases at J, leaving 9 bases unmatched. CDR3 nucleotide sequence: TGTGCCAGTGCCGGGGCGGGAGAAAACAATGAGCAGTTCTTC. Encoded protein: CASAGAGENNEQFF.

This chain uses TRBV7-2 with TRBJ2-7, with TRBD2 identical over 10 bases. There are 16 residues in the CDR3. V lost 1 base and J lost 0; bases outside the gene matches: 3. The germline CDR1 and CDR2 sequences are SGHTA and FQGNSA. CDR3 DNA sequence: TGTGCCAGCAGCTTAGGGACTAGCGGATACTCCTACGAGCAGTACTTC. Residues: CASSLGTSGYSYEQYF.

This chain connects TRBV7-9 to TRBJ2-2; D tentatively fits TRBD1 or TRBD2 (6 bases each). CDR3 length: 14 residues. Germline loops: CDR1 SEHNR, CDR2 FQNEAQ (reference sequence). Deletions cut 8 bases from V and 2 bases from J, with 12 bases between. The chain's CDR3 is CASYREANTGELFF. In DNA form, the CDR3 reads TGTGCCAGCTACAGGGAGGCAAACACCGGGGAGCTGTTTTTT.

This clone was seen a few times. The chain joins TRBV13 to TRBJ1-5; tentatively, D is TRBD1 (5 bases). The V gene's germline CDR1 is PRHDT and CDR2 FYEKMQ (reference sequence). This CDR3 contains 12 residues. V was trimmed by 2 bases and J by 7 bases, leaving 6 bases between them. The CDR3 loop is CASSLKGQPQHF. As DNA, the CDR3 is TGTGCCAGCAGCTTAAAGGGGCAGCCCCAGCATTTT. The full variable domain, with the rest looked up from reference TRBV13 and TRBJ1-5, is AAGVIQSPRHLIKEKRETATLKCYPIPRHDTVYWYQQGPGQDPQFLISFYEKMQSDKGSIPDRFSAQQFSDYHSELNMSSLELGDSALYFCASSLKGQPQHFGDGTRLSIL.

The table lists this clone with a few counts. This CDR3 is CASSSYYGQRGTGELFF. The DNA for the CDR3 is TGTGCCAGCAGCTCGTACTACGGCCAGAGGGGCACCGGGGAGCTGTTTTTT. The V gene is TRBV7-2, the J gene TRBJ2-2; D possibly matches TRBD1 or TRBD2 (5 bases each). V was cut by 4 bases and J by 4 bases, with 19 bases left in between. This CDR3 region has 17 residues. Germline assignment: CDR1 SGHTA and CDR2 FQGNSA.

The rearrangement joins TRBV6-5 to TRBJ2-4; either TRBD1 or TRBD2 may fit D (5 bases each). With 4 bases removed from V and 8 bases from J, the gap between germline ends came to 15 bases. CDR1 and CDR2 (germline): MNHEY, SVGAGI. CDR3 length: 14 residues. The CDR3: CASSSGRWNDIQYF. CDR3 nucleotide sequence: TGTGCCAGCAGTTCGGGACGGTGGAATGACATTCAGTACTTC.

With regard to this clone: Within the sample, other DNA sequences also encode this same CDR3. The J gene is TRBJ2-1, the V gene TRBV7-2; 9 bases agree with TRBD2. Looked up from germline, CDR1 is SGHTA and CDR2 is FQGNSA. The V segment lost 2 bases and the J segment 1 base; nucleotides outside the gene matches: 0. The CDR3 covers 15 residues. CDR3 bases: TGTGCCAGCAGCTTACTAGCGGGATCCTACAATGAGCAGTTCTTC. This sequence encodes CASSLLAGSYNEQFF.

CDR3 loop: CASSYQGATNEKLFF. The CDR3 region has the DNA TGTGCCAGCAGTTATCAGGGCGCAACTAATGAAAAACTGTTTTTT. This chain connects TRBV7-2 to TRBJ1-4; TRBD1 is a possible D gene (5 bases). Germline V gene lookup returns CDR1 SGHTA and CDR2 FQGNSA. V lost 6 bases and J lost 0, with 11 bases in between. This CDR3 contains 15 residues.

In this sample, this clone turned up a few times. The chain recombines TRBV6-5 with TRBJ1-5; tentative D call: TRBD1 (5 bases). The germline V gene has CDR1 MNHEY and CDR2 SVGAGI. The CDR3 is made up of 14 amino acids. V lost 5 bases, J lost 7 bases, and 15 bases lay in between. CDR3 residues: CASSDLKGPQPQHF. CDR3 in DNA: TGTGCCAGCAGTGACCTAAAGGGGCCACAGCCCCAGCATTTT.

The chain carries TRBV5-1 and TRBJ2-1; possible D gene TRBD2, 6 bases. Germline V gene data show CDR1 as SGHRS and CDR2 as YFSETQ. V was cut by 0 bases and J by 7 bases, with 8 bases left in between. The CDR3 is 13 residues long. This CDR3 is CASSLDLANEQFF. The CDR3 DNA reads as TGCGCCAGCAGCTTGGACCTAGCGAATGAGCAGTTCTTC.

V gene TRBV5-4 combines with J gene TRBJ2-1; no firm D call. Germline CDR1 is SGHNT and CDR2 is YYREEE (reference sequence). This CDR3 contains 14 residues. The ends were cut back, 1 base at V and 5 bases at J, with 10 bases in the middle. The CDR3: CASSLTKRDNEQFF. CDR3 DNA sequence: TGTGCCAGCAGCTTGACCAAAAGGGACAATGAGCAGTTCTTC. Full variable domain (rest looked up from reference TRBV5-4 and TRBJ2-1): ETGVTQSPTHLIKTRGQQVTLRCSSQSGHNTVSWYQQALGQGPQFIFQYYREEENGRGNFPPRFSGLQFPNYSSELNVNALELDDSALYLCASSLTKRDNEQFFGPGTRLTVL.

CDR3 loop: CASSPQESSTDTQYF. CDR3 DNA sequence: TGTGCCAGCTCACCACAGGAATCTAGCACAGATACGCAGTATTTT. J is TRBJ2-3 and V is TRBV18, with D unclear. Germline assignment: CDR1 KGHSH and CDR2 LQKENI. V shed 1 base and J shed 0 bases, with 8 bases lying between them. The CDR3 runs to 15 residues. Full variable domain (remainder filled in from reference TRBV18 and TRBJ2-3): NAGVMQNPRHLVRRRGQEARLRCSPMKGHSHVYWYRQLPEEGLKFMVYLQKENIIDESGMPKERFSAEFPKEGPSILRIQQVVRGDSAAYFCASSPQESSTDTQYFGPGTRLTVL.

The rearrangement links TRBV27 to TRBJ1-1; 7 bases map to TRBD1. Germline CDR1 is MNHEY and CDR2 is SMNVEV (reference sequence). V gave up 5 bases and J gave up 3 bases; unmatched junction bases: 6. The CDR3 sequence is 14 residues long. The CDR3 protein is CASSVQGSDTEAFF. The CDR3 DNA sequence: TGTGCCAGCAGTGTACAGGGGTCTGACACTGAAGCTTTCTTT.

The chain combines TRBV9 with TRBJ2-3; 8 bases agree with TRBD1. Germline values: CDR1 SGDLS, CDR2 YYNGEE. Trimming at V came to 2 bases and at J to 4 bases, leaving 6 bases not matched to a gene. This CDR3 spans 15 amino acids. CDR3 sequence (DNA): TGTGCCAGCAGCGTGTTGGGACAGGTATCAGATACGCAGTATTTT. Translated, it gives CASSVLGQVSDTQYF.

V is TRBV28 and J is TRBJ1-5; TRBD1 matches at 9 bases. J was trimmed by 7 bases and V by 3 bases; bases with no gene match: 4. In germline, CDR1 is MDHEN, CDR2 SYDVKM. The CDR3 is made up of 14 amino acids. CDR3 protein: CASSLGQGYQPQHF. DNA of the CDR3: TGTGCCAGCAGTTTGGGACAGGGTTACCAGCCCCAGCATTTT.

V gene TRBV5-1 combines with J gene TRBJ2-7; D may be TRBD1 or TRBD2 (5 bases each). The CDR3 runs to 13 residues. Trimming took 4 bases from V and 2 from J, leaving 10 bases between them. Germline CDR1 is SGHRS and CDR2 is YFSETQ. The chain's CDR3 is CASSPGPTYEQYF. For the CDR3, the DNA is TGCGCCAGCAGCCCGGGACCGACCTACGAGCAGTACTTC.

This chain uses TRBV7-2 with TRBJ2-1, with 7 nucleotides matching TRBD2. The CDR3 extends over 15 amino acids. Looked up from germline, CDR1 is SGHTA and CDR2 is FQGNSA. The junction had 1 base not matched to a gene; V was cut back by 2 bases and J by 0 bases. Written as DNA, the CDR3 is TGTGCCAGCAGCTTACGCGGGAGCTCCTACAATGAGCAGTTCTTC. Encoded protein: CASSLRGSSYNEQFF.

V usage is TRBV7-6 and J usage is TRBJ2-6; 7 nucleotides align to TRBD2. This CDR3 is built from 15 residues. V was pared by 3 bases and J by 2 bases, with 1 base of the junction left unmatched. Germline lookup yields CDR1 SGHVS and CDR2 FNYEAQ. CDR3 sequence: CASSLGGPGANVLTF. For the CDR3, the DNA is TGTGCCAGCAGCTTGGGAGGGCCTGGGGCCAACGTCCTGACTTTC.